This TCR beta chain emerged from a study of control samples from healthy donors and cancer patients. This CDR3 is built from 14 residues. Germline CDR1 and CDR2: MNHEY and SVGAGI. V dropped 4 bases and J dropped 2 bases, with 12 bases sitting between them. Generated by immunoSEQ multiplex PCR, the TCRdb table keeps only in-frame clones and is missing some. The data contain about 150,000 clones, approximately 93% of them singletons. The table lists this clone with a count of one. The sample taken for sequencing was blood. The receptor was isolated from a man aged 18-30 years in good health. The chain has TRBV6-5 and TRBJ2-7, with D possibly TRBD1 on 6 matching bases. The CDR3 nucleotides are TGTGCCAGCAGTTGGGGGCGGAGCACCTACGAGCAGTACTTC. Translated: CASSWGRSTYEQYF.